The 5 T cell receptor beta chains reported below all come from one sample, sequenced in a study of T cell repertoires in cytomegalovirus infection. MiXCR was run by TCRdb on the reads, yielding one entry per CDR3 protein. The sample records approximately 25,000 distinct CDR3 sequences, around 19% being singletons. No antigen is known for these receptors. The material was CD8+ T cells from cultured PBMCs, obtained from culture after CMV antigen stimulation. These receptor sequences come from a human donor in good health (CMV status not recorded). Some clones in this sample may be carry-over from other donors' samples.

This clonotype came up many times. This sequence joins TRBV12-3 or TRBV12-4 and TRBJ1-2; D gene uncertain. This CDR3 has 13 residues. V was clipped by 6 bases and J by 8 bases, with 16 bases between them. The DNA for the CDR3 is TGTGCCAGCAGCTGGGGAAACCGTAGGGGCTACACCTTC. Its translation: CASSWGNRRGYTF.

The genes are TRBV27 and TRBJ1-5; D is uncertain. The germline V and J ends were trimmed by 5 bases and 0 bases, with 11 bases remaining between them. The CDR3 length is 15 residues. Germline V CDR1 and CDR2: MNHEY, SMNVEV (reference sequence). The CDR3 nucleotides are TGTGCCAGCAGTCCGGAACCCTATAGCAATCAGCCCCAGCATTTT. It translates to CASSPEPYSNQPQHF.

The chain is built from TRBV7-6 and TRBJ2-1; 9 nucleotides align to TRBD2. This CDR3 contains 19 residues. The trim removed 5 bases at V and 1 base at J, leaving 15 bases unmatched. Germline values: CDR1 SGHVS, CDR2 FNYEAQ. CDR3 bases: TGTGCCAGCAGCGTATTCGGAAGTAGCGGGAGTAGATCCTACAATGAGCAGTTCTTC. This sequence encodes CASSVFGSSGSRSYNEQFF.

This clonotype has just a few counts. The chain is built from TRBV4-3 and TRBJ1-1; D is possibly TRBD1 (6 bases). The CDR3 contains 15 residues. V was shortened by 6 bases and J by 2 bases, with 16 bases between the two germline ends. Germline loops: CDR1 LGHNA, CDR2 YSLEER. For the CDR3, the DNA is TGCGCCAGCAGTGACCGCGACAGGTCAAACACTGAAGCTTTCTTT. Its protein is CASSDRDRSNTEAFF.

This chain uses TRBV7-8 with TRBJ2-3; 7 bases map to TRBD2. This CDR3 spans 14 amino acids. The junction had 3 bases not matched to a gene; V was cut back by 4 bases and J by 2 bases. Germline lookup yields CDR1 SGHVS and CDR2 FQNEAQ. The DNA for the CDR3 is TGTGCCAGCAGCTGGGGAGGGAACACAGATACGCAGTATTTT. Translated: CASSWGGNTDTQYF. The entire variable domain, with the rest obtained from reference TRBV7-8 and TRBJ2-3, is as follows: GAGVSQSPRYKVAKRGQDVALRCDPISGHVSLFWYQQALGQGPEFLTYFQNEAQLDKSGLPSDRFFAERPEGSVSTLKIQRTQQEDSAVYLCASSWGGNTDTQYFGPGTRLTVL.